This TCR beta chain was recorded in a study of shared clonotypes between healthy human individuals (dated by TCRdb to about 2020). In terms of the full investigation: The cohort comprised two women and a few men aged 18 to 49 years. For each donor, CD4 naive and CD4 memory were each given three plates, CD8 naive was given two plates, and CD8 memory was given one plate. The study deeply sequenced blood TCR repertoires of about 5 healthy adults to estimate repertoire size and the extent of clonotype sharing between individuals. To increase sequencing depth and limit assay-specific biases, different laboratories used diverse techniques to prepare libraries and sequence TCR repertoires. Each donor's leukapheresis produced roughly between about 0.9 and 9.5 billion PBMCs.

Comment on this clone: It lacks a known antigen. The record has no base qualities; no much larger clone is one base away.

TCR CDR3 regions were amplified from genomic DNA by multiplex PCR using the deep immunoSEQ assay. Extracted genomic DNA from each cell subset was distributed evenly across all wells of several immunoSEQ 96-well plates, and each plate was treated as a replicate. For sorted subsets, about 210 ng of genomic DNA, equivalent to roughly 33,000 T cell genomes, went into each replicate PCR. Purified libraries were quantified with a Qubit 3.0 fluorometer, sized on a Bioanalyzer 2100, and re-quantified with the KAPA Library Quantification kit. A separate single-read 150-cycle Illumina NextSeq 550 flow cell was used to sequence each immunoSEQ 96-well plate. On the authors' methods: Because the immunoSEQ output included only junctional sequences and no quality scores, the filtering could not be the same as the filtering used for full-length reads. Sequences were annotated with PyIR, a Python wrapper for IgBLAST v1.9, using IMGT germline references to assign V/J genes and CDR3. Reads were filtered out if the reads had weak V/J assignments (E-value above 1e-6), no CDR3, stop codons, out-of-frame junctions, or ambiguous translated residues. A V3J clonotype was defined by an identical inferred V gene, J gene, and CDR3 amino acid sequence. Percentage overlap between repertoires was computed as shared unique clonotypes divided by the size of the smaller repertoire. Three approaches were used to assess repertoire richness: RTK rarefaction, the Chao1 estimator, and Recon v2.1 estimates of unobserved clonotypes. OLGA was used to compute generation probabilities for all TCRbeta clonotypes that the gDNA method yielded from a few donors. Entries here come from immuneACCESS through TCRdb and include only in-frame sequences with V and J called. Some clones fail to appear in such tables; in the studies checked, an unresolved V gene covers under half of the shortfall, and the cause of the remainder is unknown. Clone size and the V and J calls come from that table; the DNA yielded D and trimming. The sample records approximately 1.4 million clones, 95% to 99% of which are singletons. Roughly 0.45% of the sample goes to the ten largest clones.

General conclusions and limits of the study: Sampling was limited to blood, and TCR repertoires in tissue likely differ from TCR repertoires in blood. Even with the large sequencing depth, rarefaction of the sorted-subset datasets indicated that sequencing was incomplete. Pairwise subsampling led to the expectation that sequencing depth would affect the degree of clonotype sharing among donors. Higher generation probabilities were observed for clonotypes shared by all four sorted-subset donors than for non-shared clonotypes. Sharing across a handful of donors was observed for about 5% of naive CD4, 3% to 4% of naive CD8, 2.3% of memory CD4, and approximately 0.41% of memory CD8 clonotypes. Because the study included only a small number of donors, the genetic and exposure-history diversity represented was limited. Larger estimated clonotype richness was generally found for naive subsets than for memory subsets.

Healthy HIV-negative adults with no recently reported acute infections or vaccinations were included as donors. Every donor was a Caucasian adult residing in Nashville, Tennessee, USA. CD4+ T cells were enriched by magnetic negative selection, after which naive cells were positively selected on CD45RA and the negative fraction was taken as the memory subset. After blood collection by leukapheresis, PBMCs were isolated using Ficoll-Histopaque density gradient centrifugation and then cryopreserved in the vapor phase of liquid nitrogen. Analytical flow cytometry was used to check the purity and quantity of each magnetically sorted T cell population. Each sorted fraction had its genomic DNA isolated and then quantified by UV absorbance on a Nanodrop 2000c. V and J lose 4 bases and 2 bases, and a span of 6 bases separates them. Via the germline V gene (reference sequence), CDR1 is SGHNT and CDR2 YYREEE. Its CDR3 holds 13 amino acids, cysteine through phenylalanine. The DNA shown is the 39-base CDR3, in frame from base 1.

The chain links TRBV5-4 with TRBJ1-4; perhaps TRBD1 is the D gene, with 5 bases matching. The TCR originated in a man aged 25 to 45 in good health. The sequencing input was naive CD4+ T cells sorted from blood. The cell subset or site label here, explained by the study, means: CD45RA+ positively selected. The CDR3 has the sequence CASSRDTNEKLFF. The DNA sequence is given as TGTGCCAGCAGCCGGGACACTAATGAAAAACTGTTTTTT.